Sequencing of this T cell receptor (beta chain) was carried out in a study of vaccination effects on CD4 cells after COVID-19. Study overall: Every participant took two doses of the BNT162b2 or mRNA-1273 vaccine. Peptides at 8.5 to 10 ug/ml and IL-2 at 9 to 10 IU/ml were added to two million PBMC per well.

As for this clone: The antigen is undetermined.

Isolation of CD4+ T cells took place after ten to eleven days of culture. Between March and December 2020, the person had a SARS-CoV-2 infection that PCR confirmed. Findings of the study overall: Convalescent patients in the study were few, and early post-infection timepoints were absent.

Per the germline V gene, CDR1 is SGHTA and CDR2 is FQGNSA. The CDR3 sequence is 13 residues long. With 3 bases removed from V and 2 bases from J, the gap between germline ends came to 8 bases. The assay was immunoSEQ multiplex PCR, and TCRdb's table has in-frame clones only and misses some. This table holds 45,000 to 60,000 clones, more than 75% found once. The receptor comes from a human donor who had a prior SARS-CoV-2 infection. The V and J genes are TRBV7-2 and TRBJ2-7; D call uncertain. The sample here was CD4+ T cells from PBMCs cultured without peptide, taken before COVID-19 vaccination. The DNA for the CDR3 is TGTGCCAGCAGCTTTAACAGTCCCTACGAGCAGTACTTC. Its translation is CASSFNSPYEQYF.